This entry is about one TCR beta chain. The antigen is not known. Germline CDR1 reads SGHVS; CDR2 reads FQNEAQ. V was pared by 0 bases and J by 4 bases, with 5 bases of the junction left unmatched. The CDR3 is 16 amino acids. This sample was taken from a study of identical twins. General study points: Where beta out-of-frame sequences were concerned, excess twin sharing was weaker.

TCRdb re-derived calls from the 5' RACE reads in MiXCR, one entry per CDR3 protein. This sample has around 1.7 million distinct CDR3 sequences, with around a third found just once. This rearrangement joins TRBV7-8 to TRBJ2-1; TRBD1 matches 8 bases. This TCR was sampled from a newborn girl in good health. Material: cord blood. Here the CDR3 DNA reads TGTGCCAGCAGCTTAGCGGTGAGACAGGGGTACAATGAGCAGTTCTTC. Amino acid sequence: CASSLAVRQGYNEQFF.